Below, 18 T cell receptor beta chains from the same sample are listed, as sequenced in a study of cytomegalovirus exposure and HLA in healthy donors. PCR used 60 Vbeta primers and 13 Jbeta primers. The data were produced by immunoSEQ multiplex PCR, yet TCRdb's version contains in-frame clones alone and is incomplete. The sample contains 80,000 to 100,000 clones, around 77% of which appear only once. The sequencing sample was made of PBMCs. Receptors originate from a man aged 40-49 years in good health and CMV-seronegative.

The chain is built from TRBV18 and TRBJ1-1, with 7 bases aligning to TRBD1. CDR3 length: 12 residues. Germline CDR1 KGHSH, CDR2 LQKENI. The junction had 2 bases not matched to a gene; V was cut back by 2 bases and J by 8 bases. The DNA of the CDR3 is TGTGCCAGCTCACCAGCGGACAGGGAAGCTTTCTTT. Translated: CASSPADREAFF.

The rearrangement links TRBV5-6 to TRBJ1-1, with TRBD1 as a possible D gene (5 bases). The CDR3 has 13 amino acids. The germline V gene encodes CDR1 SGHDT and CDR2 YYEEEE. V gave up 2 bases and J gave up 4 bases, with 9 bases separating them. CDR3: CASSLGRGTEAFF. The CDR3 coding sequence is TGTGCCAGCAGCTTAGGGAGGGGCACTGAAGCTTTCTTT.

J is TRBJ1-1 and V is TRBV27; D is unresolved. Germline V CDR1 and CDR2: MNHEY, SMNVEV (reference sequence). V shed 7 bases and J shed 1 base, with 4 bases lying between them. The CDR3 is 11 amino acids. CDR3: CASTGNTEAFF. CDR3 DNA: TGTGCCAGCACAGGGAACACTGAAGCTTTCTTT.

The chain employs TRBV5-1 and TRBJ2-5; tentative D call: TRBD1 (5 bases). The V end lost 4 bases, the J end lost 2 bases, and 12 bases lay between the germline ends. In germline, CDR1 is SGHRS, CDR2 YFSETQ. This CDR3 spans 14 amino acids. The CDR3 region is CASSRDSQQETQYF. Here the CDR3 DNA reads TGCGCCAGCAGCCGAGACAGCCAACAAGAGACCCAGTACTTC.

V and J are TRBV7-9 and TRBJ2-3, with 8 nucleotides matching TRBD2. The V gene's germline CDR1 is SEHNR and CDR2 FQNEAQ (reference sequence). V lost 7 bases to trimming and J lost 0 bases; unmatched junction nucleotides: 12. This CDR3 is built from 17 residues. The CDR3 nucleotides are TGTGCCAGCACCAGGCTTGTAACTAGCGGCAGCACAGATACGCAGTATTTT. This translates into CASTRLVTSGSTDTQYF. The variable domain in full, completed from reference TRBV7-9 and TRBJ2-3, reads DTGVSQNPRHKITKRGQNVTFRCDPISEHNRLYWYRQTLGQGPEFLTYFQNEAQLEKSRLLSDRFSAERPKGSFSTLEIQRTEQGDSAMYLCASTRLVTSGSTDTQYFGPGTRLTVL.

The J gene is TRBJ2-5, the V gene TRBV10-3; TRBD2 matches at 13 bases. After removal of 4 bases from V and 2 bases from J, the junction contained 4 bases not matched to a gene. Germline V CDR1 and CDR2: ENHRY, SYGVKD. CDR3 size: 16 residues. For the CDR3, the DNA is TGTGCCATCAGTGGACTAGCGGGGGGCCAGCAAGAGACCCAGTACTTC. Translated, it gives CAISGLAGGQQETQYF.

The V call is TRBV28, the J call TRBJ2-7; 9 positions agree with TRBD1. This CDR3 is built from 15 residues. With 7 bases clipped from V and 2 bases from J, the junction kept 9 bases outside the gene matches. Germline V gene lookup returns CDR1 MDHEN and CDR2 SYDVKM. CDR3 sequence (DNA): TGTGCCAGCAATGGGGTAGGACAGGGGACCTACGAGCAGTACTTC. This gives the protein CASNGVGQGTYEQYF.

The rearrangement links TRBV20-1 to TRBJ2-1; the D gene is possibly TRBD1 (6 bases). Trimming shortened V by 6 bases and J by 7 bases, and 10 bases separated the two germline ends. The CDR3 runs 11 residues. The germline gives CDR1 DFQATT, CDR2 SNEGSKA (reference sequence). CDR3 in DNA: TGCAGTGCCCGAAGGGGGAATGAGCAGTTCTTC. This translates into CSARRGNEQFF.

This chain connects TRBV10-1 to TRBJ2-5, with D perhaps TRBD1 (6 bases). TRBJ2-7 explains the end of the DNA better; the J call may be wrong. Germline CDR1 reads WNHNN; CDR2 reads SYGVQD (reference sequence). The CDR3 is made up of 14 amino acids. The CDR3: CASSDGGPSYEQYF. The CDR3 nucleotides read TGCGCCAGCAGTGATGGGGGCCCTAGCTACGAGCAGTACTTC.

The chain uses TRBV4-1 and TRBJ1-1; D is possibly TRBD1 (6 bases). With 1 base removed from V and 7 bases from J, the gap between germline ends came to 13 bases. The germline V gene has CDR1 MGHRA and CDR2 YSYEKL. This CDR3 spans 14 amino acids. The DNA of the CDR3 is TGCGCCAGCAGCCAAGTAGCAGGGGTGAGTGAAGCTTTCTTT. Translating gives CASSQVAGVSEAFF.

This chain's CDR3 is CASSTTSGRVTDTQYF. DNA for the CDR3: TGTGCCAGCAGCACGACTAGCGGGAGGGTTACAGATACGCAGTATTTT. The chain carries TRBV5-4 and TRBJ2-3, with 14 bases that match TRBD2. After removal of 4 bases from V and 3 bases from J, the junction contained 4 bases not matched to a gene. The germline gives CDR1 SGHNT, CDR2 YYREEE (reference sequence). The length of the CDR3 is 16 residues.

The CDR3 bases are TGTGCCACCAGCAGAGAACTAGCGGATCTCACCGGGGAGCTGTTTTTT. Residues: CATSRELADLTGELFF. The chain carries TRBV15 and TRBJ2-2, with TRBD2 matching 8 bases. Unmatched junction bases numbered 4, after V lost 0 bases and J lost 4 bases. CDR3 length: 16 amino acids. Germline V gene lookup returns CDR1 LNHNV and CDR2 YYDKDF (reference sequence).

CDR3: CASSLGPGQGDTEAFF. CDR3 in DNA: TGCGCCAGCAGCTTGGGGCCGGGACAGGGCGACACTGAAGCTTTCTTT. This chain uses TRBV5-1 with TRBJ1-1; TRBD1 aligns across 9 bases. The V and J ends lost 0 bases and 3 bases, in that order; junction bases with no gene match: 6. CDR1 and CDR2 from the germline V gene are SGHRS and YFSETQ. The CDR3 runs 16 residues.

The V call is TRBV4-2, the J call TRBJ1-3, with a possible D match to TRBD1 (5 bases). The CDR3 runs to 14 residues. Germline CDR1 reads LGHNA; CDR2 reads YNFKEQ. V dropped 1 base and J dropped 2 bases, with 6 bases sitting between them. This CDR3 reads CASSQGGAGNTIYF. For the CDR3, the DNA is TGTGCCAGCAGCCAAGGGGGGGCTGGAAACACCATATATTTT.

The chain couples TRBV6-1 to TRBJ2-5, with a tentative D call TRBD2 (5 bases). V lost 6 bases to trimming and J lost 5 bases, with 13 bases between them. This CDR3 comprises 13 residues. Looked up from germline, CDR1 is MNHNS and CDR2 is SASEGT. Here the CDR3 reads CASRKRGLETQYF. For the CDR3, the DNA is TGTGCCAGCAGGAAGCGCGGGCTGGAGACCCAGTACTTC.

This clone came up once. The V gene is TRBV15, the J gene TRBJ2-1, with TRBD1 identical over 9 bases. Germline V CDR1 and CDR2: LNHNV, YYDKDF (reference sequence). The CDR3 has 15 residues. V trimming: 6 bases; J trimming: 3 bases; junction bases outside the gene matches: 6. CDR3 amino acids: CATRGQGEYYNEQFF. The CDR3 region has the DNA TGTGCCACCAGGGGACAGGGAGAATACTACAATGAGCAGTTCTTC.

The chain combines TRBV19 with TRBJ2-3, with 7 bases that match TRBD2. V lost 8 bases and J lost 5; bases outside the gene matches: 10. The germline CDR1 and CDR2 sequences are LNHDA and SQIVND (reference sequence). There are 14 residues in the CDR3. CDR3 residues: CASSVTSSRDTQYF. The CDR3 coding sequence is TGTGCCAGTTCCGTGACTAGCTCACGAGATACGCAGTATTTT.

V gene TRBV7-9 combines with J gene TRBJ1-2; possibly TRBD1 for D (6 bases). Trimming stripped 0 bases from V and 3 bases from J, with 11 bases between. This CDR3 has 15 amino acids. Germline V lookup: CDR1 SEHNR, CDR2 FQNEAQ (reference sequence). CDR3 bases: TGTGCCAGCAGCTTAGCCCCAGGGGCTGACTATGGCTACACCTTC. It is translated as CASSLAPGADYGYTF.